The 26 T cell receptor beta chains presented below share a single source sample, sequenced in a study of T-cell memory formation after mild COVID-19. TCRdb reprocessed the 5' RACE reads with MiXCR, giving one entry per CDR3 protein. The sample holds around 130,000 distinct CDR3 sequences; roughly 6.2% are singletons and the top ten take 2% to 2.5%. The sequenced sample was PBMCs or a T cell subset sorted from them (not recorded which). These TCRs come from an adult woman who had mild COVID-19 (a few samples of this study predate the infection). Cell type and time point are not known.

The chain employs TRBV14 and TRBJ2-1; tentatively, D is TRBD2 (7 bases). Trimming left V 8 bases short and J 10 bases short, with 18 bases between. The CDR3 contains 13 residues. Looked up from germline, CDR1 is SGHDN and CDR2 is FVKESK. The CDR3 loop is CASAGAPAGEQFF. DNA for the CDR3: TGTGCCAGCGCGGGGGCCCCGGCTGGCGAGCAGTTCTTC.

This clonotype was recorded at least ten times. The DNA for the CDR3 is TGCAGCGTTGACCACCAGGGAGGAGAGACCCAGTACTTC. The encoded protein is CSVDHQGGETQYF. This chain uses TRBV29-1 with TRBJ2-5; D is possibly TRBD2 (6 bases). Trimming shortened V by 3 bases and J by 4 bases, and 12 bases separated the two germline ends. The germline CDR1 and CDR2 sequences are SQVTM and ANQGSEA. The CDR3 contains 13 residues. The whole variable domain, remainder taken from reference TRBV29-1 and TRBJ2-5, is SAVISQKPSRDICQRGTSLTIQCQVDSQVTMMFWYRQQPGQSLTLIATANQGSEATYESGFVIDKFPISRPNLTFSTLTVSNMSPEDSSIYLCSVDHQGGETQYFGPGTRLLVL.

The sample holds many counts of this clonotype. The rearrangement links TRBV11-3 to TRBJ2-7; D is perhaps TRBD2 (6 bases). Germline V gives CDR1 SGHNT, CDR2 YENEEA. V was shortened by 2 bases and J by 3 bases, with 8 bases between the two germline ends. This CDR3 has 13 residues. CDR3 bases: TGTGCCAGCAGCTTATACGGGGGCTACGAGCAGTACTTC. This translates into CASSLYGGYEQYF.

This clonotype was found a few times. The J gene is TRBJ2-2, the V gene TRBV2; perhaps TRBD2 as D (6 bases). The V gene lost 6 bases and the J gene lost 3 bases, with 14 bases spanning the gap. CDR1 and CDR2 from the germline V gene are SNHLY and FYNNEI. This CDR3 comprises 15 residues. CDR3 region: CASRAAGGYTGELFF. The CDR3 nucleotides are TGTGCCAGCAGGGCAGCTGGGGGGTACACCGGGGAGCTGTTTTTT.

This clonotype was seen only a few times. The gene calls are TRBV7-6 and TRBJ2-5; D uncertain. This CDR3 is 14 amino acids long. Germline V CDR1 and CDR2: SGHVS, FNYEAQ. The V end was cut by 3 bases, the J end by 4 bases, with 12 bases between. Written as DNA, the CDR3 is TGTGCCAGCAGCTTCGATGCAGGAGTAGAGACCCAGTACTTC. Translated, it gives CASSFDAGVETQYF.

This clonotype was counted only a few times. This chain connects TRBV5-4 to TRBJ2-4, with TRBD1 identical over 11 bases. Germline assignment: CDR1 SGHNT and CDR2 YYREEE (reference sequence). V dropped 4 bases and J dropped 1; count of bases not matched to a gene: 10. The CDR3 consists of 18 residues. The CDR3 region has the DNA TGTGCCAGCAGCGGTGGGGCCGGGACAGGGGGGGCCAAAAACATTCAGTACTTC. It encodes CASSGGAGTGGAKNIQYF.

This clonotype was detected a few times. The CDR3: CASSRRGTNEKLFF. For the CDR3, the DNA is TGTGCCAGCAGCCGCCGAGGAACTAATGAAAAACTGTTTTTT. This rearrangement joins TRBV12-3 or TRBV12-4 to TRBJ1-4; unclear D gene. V was shortened by 6 bases and J by 1 base, with 9 bases between the two germline ends. This CDR3 is built from 14 residues.

In this sample, this clonotype turned up a few times. The chain carries TRBV9 and TRBJ2-7, with 11 nucleotides matching TRBD2. Germline-derived CDR1 and CDR2 are SGDLS and YYNGEE. V shed 1 base and J 3 bases; nucleotides not matched to a gene: 0. This CDR3 contains 14 residues. CDR3 loop: CASSVTSGSYEQYF. For the CDR3, the DNA is TGTGCCAGCAGCGTAACTAGCGGGAGCTACGAGCAGTACTTC. The full variable domain, completed using reference TRBV9 and TRBJ2-7, is DSGVTQTPKHLITATGQRVTLRCSPRSGDLSVYWYQQSLDQGLQFLIQYYNGEERAKGNILERFSAQQFPDLHSELNLSSLELGDSALYFCASSVTSGSYEQYFGPGTRLTVT.

This clonotype occurred many times. This chain joins TRBV7-2 and TRBJ2-4, with D perhaps TRBD1 (6 bases). This CDR3 is 15 amino acids long. The germline CDR1 and CDR2 sequences are SGHTA and FQGNSA. V was trimmed by 7 bases and J by 0 bases, leaving 13 bases between them. CDR3 nucleotides: TGTGCCAGCACTCTGGACAGTCTAGCCAAAAACATTCAGTACTTC. It specifies CASTLDSLAKNIQYF.

This sequence joins TRBV5-5 and TRBJ2-1, with 7 bases lining up with TRBD1. Germline-derived CDR1 and CDR2 are SGHKS and YYEKEE (reference sequence). With V trimmed by 1 base and J by 2 bases, 12 bases remained unmatched. The CDR3 covers 18 residues. The CDR3 DNA is TGTGCCAGCAGCTTGTTGGGGCAGGGGGTCCTCCCCTACAATGAGCAGTTCTTC. Translated: CASSLLGQGVLPYNEQFF.

Ten or more counts support this clonotype. V gene TRBV27 combines with J gene TRBJ1-5; D not certain. V was pared by 0 bases and J by 1 base, with 7 bases between. Germline lookup yields CDR1 MNHEY and CDR2 SMNVEV (reference sequence). This CDR3 comprises 15 residues. The CDR3 DNA is TGTGCCAGCAGTTTATCTACAGAAAGCAATCAGCCCCAGCATTTT. It encodes CASSLSTESNQPQHF.

The chain joins TRBV4-2 to TRBJ2-7, with D uncertain. The germline V and J ends were trimmed by 2 bases and 3 bases, with 14 bases remaining between them. The CDR3 has 15 residues. Germline V gives CDR1 LGHNA, CDR2 YNFKEQ. CDR3 sequence (DNA): TGTGCCAGCAGCCAAACCGGTCCTTTGGACTACGAGCAGTACTTC. It is translated as CASSQTGPLDYEQYF.

This clonotype was found many times. The chain recombines TRBV12-3 or TRBV12-4 with TRBJ1-2; D gene uncertain. Between the trimmed V and J ends, which lost 3 bases and 5 bases, there was a span of 10 bases. The CDR3 has 13 amino acids. CDR3 sequence reads: CASSFDPTYGYTF. CDR3 bases: TGTGCCAGCAGTTTCGATCCCACTTATGGCTACACCTTC.

This clonotype was recorded many times. The rearrangement links TRBV29-1 to TRBJ2-3; no firm D call. The V and J ends lost 6 bases and 3 bases respectively, with 7 bases between them. The CDR3 has 11 amino acids. Germline-derived CDR1 and CDR2 are SQVTM and ANQGSEA. CDR3 nucleotide sequence: TGCAGCGTGCGTATTACAGATACGCAGTATTTT. Protein product: CSVRITDTQYF.

V and J are TRBV5-1 and TRBJ1-2; no reliable D call. The CDR3 runs to 12 residues. Trimming removed 2 bases at V and 6 bases at J, with 8 bases between. Germline V lookup: CDR1 SGHRS, CDR2 YFSETQ. As DNA, the CDR3 is TGCGCCAGCAGCTTCCAAGGAGATGGCTACACCTTC. Translated, it gives CASSFQGDGYTF. The entire variable domain, with the rest obtained from reference TRBV5-1 and TRBJ1-2, is as follows: KAGVTQTPRYLIKTRGQQVTLSCSPISGHRSVSWYQQTPGQGLQFLFEYFSETQRNKGNFPGRFSGRQFSNSRSEMNVSTLELGDSALYLCASSFQGDGYTFGSGTRLTVV.

Here the CDR3 reads CASSRAGGHIVYNEQFF. The DNA of the CDR3 is TGTGCCAGTAGTCGGGCAGGGGGACACATTGTATACAATGAGCAGTTCTTC. The chain is built from TRBV19 and TRBJ2-1; 7 positions agree with TRBD1. V gave up 5 bases and J gave up 4 bases; unmatched junction bases: 14. Germline V CDR1 and CDR2: LNHDA, SQIVND (reference sequence). The CDR3 has 17 residues. The full variable domain, with the rest looked up from reference TRBV19 and TRBJ2-1, is DGGITQSPKYLFRKEGQNVTLSCEQNLNHDAMYWYRQDPGQGLRLIYYSQIVNDFQKGDIAEGYSVSREKKESFPLTVTSAQKNPTAFYLCASSRAGGHIVYNEQFFGPGTRLTVL.

This clonotype is classed as medium-sized. The chain links TRBV7-9 to TRBJ2-7; 8 bases are a match to TRBD2. J was trimmed by 6 bases and V by 5 bases; bases with no gene match: 9. Per the germline V gene, CDR1 is SEHNR and CDR2 is FQNEAQ (reference sequence). The CDR3 consists of 14 residues. The CDR3 nucleotides are TGTGCCAGCAGCGCCCCAGCGGGGGTCGGCGAGCAGTACTTC. Translating it yields CASSAPAGVGEQYF.

This clonotype came up a few times. The rearrangement uses TRBV29-1 and TRBJ2-5, with D tentatively TRBD2 (5 bases). CDR1 and CDR2 (germline): SQVTM, ANQGSEA. The CDR3 has 13 amino acids. V lost 8 bases, J lost 5 bases, and 18 bases lay in between. The CDR3 nucleotides are TGCAGCACCGGCACGGACTTTCCGGAGACCCAGTACTTC. Translating gives CSTGTDFPETQYF.

The genes are TRBV3-1 and TRBJ2-1; 13 bases map to TRBD2. Per germline, CDR1 LGHDT and CDR2 YNNKEL (reference sequence). This CDR3 is built from 18 residues. The J segment lost 0 bases and the V segment lost 4 bases, leaving 6 bases of the junction unmatched. CDR3 DNA sequence: TGTGCCAGCAGCCGTCGGACTAGCGGGGGCCTCTCCTACAATGAGCAGTTCTTC. It is translated as CASSRRTSGGLSYNEQFF.

There are a few counts of this clonotype. The V call is TRBV7-2, the J call TRBJ1-1; the D gene is possibly TRBD1 (5 bases). Trimming took off 3 bases at V and 4 bases at J, with 12 bases between the two ends. The CDR3 contains 14 residues. Germline lookup yields CDR1 SGHTA and CDR2 FQGNSA. CDR3 bases: TGTGCCAGCAGCTTGTTTTCGGGGGGCACTGAAGCTTTCTTT. It encodes CASSLFSGGTEAFF.

This clonotype has only a few counts. This sequence joins TRBV10-3 and TRBJ1-1, with TRBD1 matching 9 bases. CDR3 size: 14 residues. With 7 bases clipped from V and 2 bases from J, the junction kept 5 bases outside the gene matches. Germline V gives CDR1 ENHRY, CDR2 SYGVKD. The CDR3 nucleotides are TGTGCCATCACCCGGGACAGGGATAACACTGAAGCTTTCTTT. Protein product: CAITRDRDNTEAFF.

The rearrangement uses TRBV4-2 and TRBJ2-5; a possible D gene is TRBD1 (5 bases). Between the trimmed V and J ends, which lost 0 bases and 1 base, there was a span of 9 bases. The V gene's germline CDR1 is LGHNA and CDR2 YNFKEQ. The CDR3 is made up of 15 amino acids. The CDR3 DNA reads TGTGCCAGCAGCCAAGATGGGGCTAGCCAAGAGACCCAGTACTTC. It specifies CASSQDGASQETQYF.

The gene calls are TRBV27 and TRBJ2-5, with a possible D match to TRBD2 (6 bases). The CDR3 is 16 residues long. The V gene lost 6 bases and the J gene lost 3 bases, with 20 bases spanning the gap. Germline V CDR1 and CDR2: MNHEY, SMNVEV (reference sequence). The CDR3 nucleotides read TGTGCCAGCAGACTAACTACGTGGGGGGAAGAAGAGACCCAGTACTTC. Protein product: CASRLTTWGEEETQYF.

This clonotype was counted a few times. The chain recombines TRBV29-1 with TRBJ1-1; 7 nucleotides match TRBD1. The junction had 3 bases not matched to a gene; V was cut back by 3 bases and J by 5 bases. Germline lookup yields CDR1 SQVTM and CDR2 ANQGSEA. The length of the CDR3 is 12 residues. This chain's CDR3 is CSVDPGGTEAFF. Written as DNA, the CDR3 is TGCAGCGTTGACCCAGGGGGAACTGAAGCTTTCTTT.

This clonotype was observed at least ten times. The CDR3 DNA reads TGTGCCAGCAAACACGGCGGATCCTACAATGAGCAGTTCTTC. Protein: CASKHGGSYNEQFF. The V call is TRBV12-3 or TRBV12-4, the J call TRBJ2-1; D not resolved. V was trimmed by 7 bases and J by 1 base, leaving 11 bases between them. This CDR3 has 14 residues.

The V gene is TRBV5-1, the J gene TRBJ2-3; D gene unclear. Germline values: CDR1 SGHRS, CDR2 YFSETQ. V was trimmed by 2 bases and J by 0 bases, leaving 13 bases between them. There are 16 residues in the CDR3. This chain's CDR3 is CASSFGGKTSTDTQYF. DNA for the CDR3: TGCGCCAGCAGCTTCGGCGGCAAAACTAGCACAGATACGCAGTATTTT.